Listed below are T cell receptor beta chains from one sample, sequenced in a study of cytomegalovirus exposure and HLA in healthy donors. The data were produced by immunoSEQ multiplex PCR, yet TCRdb's version contains in-frame clones alone and is incomplete. Of under 250,000 clones in the sample, roughly 79% were seen once. Sequences were obtained from PBMCs. The receptors were gathered from a man younger than 40 in good health and CMV-seronegative. The CDR3 runs from the conserved cysteine through the conserved F or W. Each record gives: V gene, J gene, clone size, D gene, CDR3 protein, CDR3 DNA. D genes are given only for firm matches. Only some rows state a clone size, as once, few, many or a class for expanded clones.

TRBV10-2	TRBJ1-1	few	TRBD1	CASRDRDPTEAFF	TGCGCCAGCAGGGACAGGGACCCCACTGAAGCTTTCTTT
TRBV29-1	TRBJ2-7	once	TRBD1	CSASGTGSYEQYF	TGCAGCGCCTCCGGGACAGGCTCCTACGAGCAGTACTTC
TRBV7-9	TRBJ2-5	-	-	CASSLTVQETQYF	TGTGCCAGCAGCCTCACAGTCCAAGAGACCCAGTACTTC
TRBV7-9	TRBJ2-1	-	-	CASSFGQNEQFF	TGTGCCAGCAGCTTTGGACAGAATGAGCAGTTCTTC
TRBV11-1	TRBJ1-2	-	-	CASSNRENYGYTF	TGTGCCAGCAGCAACCGGGAGAACTATGGCTACACCTTC
TRBV7-6	TRBJ2-3	-	TRBD2	CASRPREGLDTQYF	TGTGCCAGCAGGCCCCGGGAGGGATTAGATACGCAGTATTTT
TRBV10-2	TRBJ1-1	-	TRBD1	CASRAGTGGEEAFF	TGCGCCAGCAGAGCCGGGACAGGGGGCGAAGAGGCTTTCTTT
TRBV19	TRBJ2-3	-	-	CASRIAAGSQTDTQYF	TGTGCCAGTAGAATCGCCGCAGGGTCACAAACAGATACGCAGTATTTT
TRBV4-1	TRBJ2-3	-	TRBD2	CASREPGLSGSLTDTQYF	TGCGCCAGCAGAGAACCCGGACTTAGCGGGAGCCTCACAGATACGCAGTATTTT
TRBV5-1	TRBJ2-1	few	-	CASSFLHRDNEQFF	TGCGCCAGCAGTTTTCTCCACAGGGACAATGAGCAGTTCTTC
TRBV15	TRBJ2-7	-	TRBD1	CATSRDGTGGSYEQYF	TGTGCCACCAGCAGAGATGGAACAGGGGGTTCCTACGAGCAGTACTTC
TRBV5-1	TRBJ2-1	few	TRBD1	CASSHGWDRSYNEQFF	TGCGCCAGCAGCCACGGATGGGACAGATCCTACAATGAGCAGTTCTTC
TRBV2	TRBJ2-3	-	TRBD1	CATRKQGKGTDTQYF	TGTGCCACGAGAAAACAGGGGAAGGGCACAGATACGCAGTATTTT
TRBV5-6	TRBJ2-7	once	-	CASSGSPYRDLYEQYF	TGTGCCAGCAGCGGATCACCTTACAGGGATCTCTACGAGCAGTACTTC
TRBV28	TRBJ2-5	-	TRBD2	CASSLGTSGRPQETQYF	TGTGCCAGCAGTTTAGGGACTAGCGGGAGGCCACAAGAGACCCAGTACTTC
TRBV28	TRBJ2-7	-	TRBD1	CASSSPGDRAYEQYF	TGTGCCAGCAGTTCACCGGGGGACAGGGCCTACGAGCAGTACTTC
TRBV28	TRBJ2-3	-	-	CASSLEVGGEGFVGDTQYF	TGTGCCAGCAGTTTAGAAGTAGGGGGGGAGGGCTTTGTCGGAGATACGCAGTATTTT
TRBV18	TRBJ1-1	-	TRBD1	CASLDRANTEAFF	TGTGCCAGCCTGGACAGGGCGAACACTGAAGCTTTCTTT
TRBV19	TRBJ2-2	-	-	CASSIDRATGELFF	TGTGCCAGTAGTATAGACAGGGCCACCGGGGAGCTGTTTTTT
TRBV14	TRBJ1-2	-	-	CASSQTGNYGYTF	TGTGCCAGCAGCCAAACAGGGAACTATGGCTACACCTTC
TRBV7-9	TRBJ1-6	-	-	CASSPREPYNSPLHF	TGTGCCAGCAGCCCGAGGGAGCCCTATAATTCACCCCTCCACTTT
TRBV7-3	TRBJ2-3	-	-	CASAQAHGTDTQYF	TGTGCCAGCGCACAGGCGCATGGCACAGATACGCAGTATTTT
TRBV4-1	TRBJ1-1	-	-	CASSQVGGAREAFF	TGCGCCAGCAGCCAAGTTGGGGGGGCGCGGGAAGCTTTCTTT
TRBV5-3	TRBJ2-7	-	TRBD1	CARETPGQGSGEQYF	TGTGCCAGAGAAACCCCGGGACAGGGCTCGGGCGAGCAGTACTTC
TRBV5-1	TRBJ1-5	once	-	CASSLDRPDQPQHF	TGCGCCAGCAGCTTGGACAGGCCAGATCAGCCCCAGCATTTT
TRBV28	TRBJ2-4	-	TRBD2	CASSLNWSSGRGNIQYF	TGTGCCAGCAGTTTAAATTGGTCTAGCGGGAGGGGGAACATTCAGTACTTC
TRBV5-1	TRBJ2-7	few	TRBD2	CASSSGLAVPYEQYF	TGCGCCAGCAGCTCGGGACTAGCGGTACCCTACGAGCAGTACTTC
TRBV18	TRBJ2-1	-	-	CASSIARIYSSYNEQFF	TGTGCCAGCTCTATCGCAAGAATTTATAGCTCCTACAATGAGCAGTTCTTC
TRBV7-2	TRBJ2-3	-	-	CASRAAGAGDTQYF	TGTGCCAGCAGAGCGGCGGGGGCGGGAGATACGCAGTATTTT
TRBV5-1	TRBJ1-1	-	-	CASSLVATEAFF	TGCGCCAGCAGCTTGGTGGCAACCGAAGCTTTCTTT
TRBV10-3	TRBJ1-2	-	TRBD1	CAILGTGTYGYTF	TGTGCCATCTTGGGGACAGGGACCTATGGCTACACCTTC
TRBV2	TRBJ2-1	-	TRBD1	CASSATGTGRYEQFF	TGTGCCAGCAGCGCAACCGGGACAGGGCGGTATGAGCAGTTCTTC
TRBV5-4	TRBJ2-3	-	TRBD2	CASSLGTSGRTDTQYF	TGTGCCAGCAGTTTAGGGACTAGCGGACGCACAGATACGCAGTATTTT
TRBV6-5	TRBJ2-7	-	TRBD1	CASSYGQGLYEQYF	TGTGCCAGCAGTTACGGACAGGGGTTGTACGAGCAGTACTTC
TRBV5-1	TRBJ2-7	few	TRBD2	CASSPGLAGVGEQYF	TGCGCCAGCAGCCCAGGACTAGCGGGAGTTGGTGAGCAGTACTTC
TRBV5-5	TRBJ1-5	-	-	CASSLVSGSSSNQPQHF	TGTGCCAGCAGCTTGGTTTCTGGCAGTTCGAGCAATCAGCCCCAGCATTTT
TRBV23-1	TRBJ1-3	once	TRBD1	CASSQSTTGEGNTIYF	TGCGCCAGCAGTCAATCGACTACAGGGGAAGGAAACACCATATATTTT
TRBV5-1	TRBJ2-7	-	TRBD2	CASSRVTSGSYEQYF	TGCGCCAGCAGCCGGGTAACTAGCGGGAGCTACGAGCAGTACTTC
TRBV5-6	TRBJ1-3	-	-	CASSRPDSSGNTIYF	TGTGCCAGCAGCAGGCCCGACAGCTCTGGAAACACCATATATTTT
TRBV29-1	TRBJ2-7	-	TRBD1	CAGQEIYEQYF	TGTGCCGGACAGGAAATATACGAGCAGTACTTC
TRBV27	TRBJ1-4	-	TRBD1	CASSSGTGREKLLF	TGTGCCAGCAGTTCCGGGACAGGGCGGGAAAAACTGCTTTTT
TRBV6-6	TRBJ1-3	-	-	CASSHSPPGNTIYF	TGTGCCAGCAGTCACAGTCCCCCGGGAAACACCATATATTTT
TRBV11-3	TRBJ2-1	-	-	CASSLTGVSYNEQFF	TGTGCCAGCAGCTTAACAGGTGTCTCCTACAATGAGCAGTTCTTC